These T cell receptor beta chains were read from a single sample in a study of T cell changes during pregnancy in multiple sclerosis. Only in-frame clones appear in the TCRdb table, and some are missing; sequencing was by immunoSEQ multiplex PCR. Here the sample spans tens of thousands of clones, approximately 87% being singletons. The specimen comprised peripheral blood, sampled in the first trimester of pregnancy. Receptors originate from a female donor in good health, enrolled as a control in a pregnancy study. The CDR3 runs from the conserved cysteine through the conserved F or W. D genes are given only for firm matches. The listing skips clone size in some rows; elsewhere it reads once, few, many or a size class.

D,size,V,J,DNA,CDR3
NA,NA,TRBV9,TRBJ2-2,TGTGCCAGCAGCGGTCGGACTGCGAACACCGGGGAGCTGTTTTTT,CASSGRTANTGELFF
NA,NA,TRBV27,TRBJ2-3,TGTGCCAGCAGTTTTCTGTCTAGTGGTCCCCCAGATACGCAGTATTTT,CASSFLSSGPPDTQYF
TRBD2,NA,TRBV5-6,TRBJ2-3,TGTGCCAGCAGCGTCCCGTCGGGACTAGCGGGTACAGATACGCAGTATTTT,CASSVPSGLAGTDTQYF
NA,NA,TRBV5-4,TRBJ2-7,TGTGCCAGCAGCCCGGGAATAACCTACGAGCAGTACTTC,CASSPGITYEQYF
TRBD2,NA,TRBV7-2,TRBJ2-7,TGTGCCAGCAGCTTAGGTCCTAGCGGGGGATTCTACGAGCAGTACTTC,CASSLGPSGGFYEQYF
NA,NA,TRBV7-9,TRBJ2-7,TGTGCCAGCAGCCGGTCGGGACTCAACCCCTCCTACGAGCAGTACTTC,CASSRSGLNPSYEQYF
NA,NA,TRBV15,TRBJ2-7,TGTGCCACCAGCCGGAGGGAAGGCGAGCAGTACTTC,CATSRREGEQYF
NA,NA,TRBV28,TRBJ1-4,TGTGCCAGCAGGCGACAGGCCCTTCGAGAAAAACTGTTTTTT,CASRRQALREKLFF
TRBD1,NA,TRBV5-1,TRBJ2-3,TGCGCCAGCAGCTGGAGGGACAGGGGATTCAGCACAGATACGCAGTATTTT,CASSWRDRGFSTDTQYF
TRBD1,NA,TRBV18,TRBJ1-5,TGTGCCAGCTCACCACCGGGACAGGGGAGCAATCAGCCCCAGCATTTT,CASSPPGQGSNQPQHF
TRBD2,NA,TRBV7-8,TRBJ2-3,TGTGCCAGCAGCCCGGGGGGGAGTGGCGATACGCAGTATTTT,CASSPGGSGDTQYF
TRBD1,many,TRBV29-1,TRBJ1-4,TGCAGCGCCAGGGACAGCCGTAATGAAAAACTGTTTTTT,CSARDSRNEKLFF
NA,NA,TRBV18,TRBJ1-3,TGTGCCAGCTCACCACCGTCGTTCTCTGGAAACACCATATATTTT,CASSPPSFSGNTIYF
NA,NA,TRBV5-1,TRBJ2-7,TGCGCCAGCAGCTTCGCTGTCCGAACAACAAACTACGAGCAGTACTTC,CASSFAVRTTNYEQYF
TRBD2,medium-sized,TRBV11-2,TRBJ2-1,TGTGCCAGCAGCTTTGGACTAGCCGAGTGGTACAATGAGCAGTTCTTC,CASSFGLAEWYNEQFF
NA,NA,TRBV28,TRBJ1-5,TGTGCCAGCAGTTCGGGTGGACCTTGGGGGGATAGATGGGGAAGCAATCAGCCCCAGCATTTT,CASSSGGPWGDRWGSNQPQHF
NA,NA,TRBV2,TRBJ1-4,TGTGCCAGCAGTGAAGCGCAGGGGTCCTCCGAAAAACTGTTTTTT,CASSEAQGSSEKLFF
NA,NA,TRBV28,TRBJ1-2,TGTGCCAGCAGTACGCGGGGGTATGGCTACACCTTC,CASSTRGYGYTF
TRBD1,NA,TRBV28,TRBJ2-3,TGTGCCAGCAGTGATTCCGGAGGACAGGCAGGCGATACGCAGTATTTT,CASSDSGGQAGDTQYF
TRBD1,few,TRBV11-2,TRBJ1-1,TGTGCCAGCAGCTTAGTATTAGGACAGGGGGCGAGTAGGACTGAAGCTTTCTTT,CASSLVLGQGASRTEAFF
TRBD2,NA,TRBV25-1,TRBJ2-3,TGTGCCAGCAGTGAAGCGGGAGCAGATACGCAGTATTTT,CASSEAGADTQYF
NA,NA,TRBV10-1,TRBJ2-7,TGCGCCAGCAGTGCCAGGCCCTACGAGCAGTACTTC,CASSARPYEQYF
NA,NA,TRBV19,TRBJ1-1,TGTGCCAGTAGCACCGGGACATTGAATTTGAACACTGAAGCTTTCTTT,CASSTGTLNLNTEAFF
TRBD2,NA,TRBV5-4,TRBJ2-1,TGTGCCAGCAGCTTGGCCGGGAGAACTAGCGGGAGCTACAATGAGCAGTTCTTC,CASSLAGRTSGSYNEQFF
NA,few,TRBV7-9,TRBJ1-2,TGTGCCAGCAGCTTAGCGGGGGAGGGGTATGGCTACACCTTC,CASSLAGEGYGYTF
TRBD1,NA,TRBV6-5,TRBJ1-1,TGTGCCAGCAGGGACAGGGTCACTGAAGCTTTCTTT,CASRDRVTEAFF
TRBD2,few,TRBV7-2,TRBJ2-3,TGTGCCAGCAGCCCGCGACTAGCGGGTTCCACAGATACGCAGTATTTT,CASSPRLAGSTDTQYF
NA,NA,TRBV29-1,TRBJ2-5,TGCAGCGTAATGGGACTCGGAGAAGAGACCCAGTACTTC,CSVMGLGEETQYF
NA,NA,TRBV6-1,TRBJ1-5,TGTGCCAGCAGTGAACCACAGCGGGGTCAGCCCCAGCATTTT,CASSEPQRGQPQHF
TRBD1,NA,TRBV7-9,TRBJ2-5,TGTGCCAGCAGCTTTTGGGACAGGGAGACCCAGTACTTC,CASSFWDRETQYF
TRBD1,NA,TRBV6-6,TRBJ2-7,TGTGCCAGCAGTCCGGCGTCACAGGGGGGTACGTACGAGCAGTACTTC,CASSPASQGGTYEQYF
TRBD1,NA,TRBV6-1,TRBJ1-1,TGTGCCAGCAGAGAAGACAGGGTTTTTTCTGAAGCTTTCTTT,CASREDRVFSEAFF
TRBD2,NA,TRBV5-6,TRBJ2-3,TGTGCCAGCAGCTTTGGGGGGGTAACAGATACGCAGTATTTT,CASSFGGVTDTQYF
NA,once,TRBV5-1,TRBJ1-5,TGCGCCAGCAGCTTAGAGGGCCAGCCGGATCAGCCCCAGCATTTT,CASSLEGQPDQPQHF
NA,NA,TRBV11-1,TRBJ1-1,TGTGCCAGCAGCAGGAGTTCAGGGGTCACTGAAGCTTTCTTT,CASSRSSGVTEAFF
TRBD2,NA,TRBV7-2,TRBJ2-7,TGTGCCAGCAGACAACTGCTGGGACTAGCGGGGGGGCCCTACGAGCAGTACTTC,CASRQLLGLAGGPYEQYF
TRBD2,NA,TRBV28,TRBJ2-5,TGTGCCAGTTTTAGCGGGAAAGAGACCCAGTACTTC,CASFSGKETQYF
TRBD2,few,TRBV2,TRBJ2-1,TGTGCCAGCAGTGAATTACTAGCGGGAAGTGAGCAGTTCTTC,CASSELLAGSEQFF
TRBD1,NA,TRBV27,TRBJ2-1,TGTGCCAGCGGACAGGGAAACTCCTACAATGAGCAGTTCTTC,CASGQGNSYNEQFF
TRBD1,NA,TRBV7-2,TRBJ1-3,TGTGCCAGCAGCTTAGAGCCGACAGGGTGGGGAAACACCATATATTTT,CASSLEPTGWGNTIYF
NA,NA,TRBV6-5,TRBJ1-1,TGTGCCAGCAGTTACTCACCTGGGGCCAACACTGAAGCTTTCTTT,CASSYSPGANTEAFF
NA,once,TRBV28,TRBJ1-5,TGTGCCAGCCGGGGGGTTGGTCAGCCCCAGCATTTT,CASRGVGQPQHF
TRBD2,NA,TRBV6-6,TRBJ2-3,TGTGCCAGCAGTTCGTTCTCGGGAGGGGGGGCAGATACGCAGTATTTT,CASSSFSGGGADTQYF
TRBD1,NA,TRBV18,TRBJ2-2,TGTGCCAGCTCTCGAAAAGGACAGGGTCCGGCCGGGGAGCTGTTTTTT,CASSRKGQGPAGELFF
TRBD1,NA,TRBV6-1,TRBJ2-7,TGTGCCAGCTCCTCGGACAGGGGGTATTACGAGCAGTACTTC,CASSSDRGYYEQYF
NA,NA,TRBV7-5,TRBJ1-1,TGTGCCAGAAGCTTTTGCAGGCTCGGGGACACTGAAGCTTTCTTT,CARSFCRLGDTEAFF
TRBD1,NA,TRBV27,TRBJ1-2,TGTGCCAGCAGTGCAGGGGGCTATGGCTACACCTTC,CASSAGGYGYTF
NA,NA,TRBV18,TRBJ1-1,TGTGCCAGCTCACCCACAGGCACCATGAACACTGAAGCTTTCTTT,CASSPTGTMNTEAFF
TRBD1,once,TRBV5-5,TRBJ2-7,TGTGCCAGCAGCTTGTACATCCCAGGGGGATGGTACGAGCAGTACTTC,CASSLYIPGGWYEQYF
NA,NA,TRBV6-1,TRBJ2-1,TGTGCCAGCAGTGAAGGGCCGGGAGAAGGTGAGCAGTTCTTC,CASSEGPGEGEQFF
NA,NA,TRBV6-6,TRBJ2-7,TGTGCCAGCAGTTCAACAGGAAACTACGAGCAGTACTTC,CASSSTGNYEQYF
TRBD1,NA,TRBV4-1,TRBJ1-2,TGCGCCAGCAGCCAACATAACACCAGGGGGGATTATGGCTACACCTTC,CASSQHNTRGDYGYTF
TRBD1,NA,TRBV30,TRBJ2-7,TGTGCCTGGAGCGATAACAGGGGGAGCGAGCAGTACTTC,CAWSDNRGSEQYF
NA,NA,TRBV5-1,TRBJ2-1,TGCGCCAGCAGCCGGTTGACTACCCCTTTCTACAATGAGCAGTTCTTC,CASSRLTTPFYNEQFF
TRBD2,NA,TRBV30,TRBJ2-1,TGTGCCTCCTCGCGGACTAGCGGGAATGAGCAGTTCTTC,CASSRTSGNEQFF
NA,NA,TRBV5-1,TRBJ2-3,TGCGCCAGCAAGGTGACAGTGTCCGCTATGGATACGCAGTATTTT,CASKVTVSAMDTQYF
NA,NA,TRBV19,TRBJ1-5,TGTGCCAGTAGTAAACAGGGAGATCAGCCCCAGCATTTT,CASSKQGDQPQHF
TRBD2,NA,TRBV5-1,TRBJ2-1,TGCGCCAGCGGGAGCGGGACTTACAATGAGCAGTTCTTC,CASGSGTYNEQFF
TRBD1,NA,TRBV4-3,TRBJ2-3,TGCGCCAGCAGCCGAAGACAGGGGACCACAGATACGCAGTATTTT,CASSRRQGTTDTQYF
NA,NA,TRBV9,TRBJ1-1,TGTGCCAGCAGCGTAGTTGCCGGGGGTGAAGCTTTCTTT,CASSVVAGGEAFF